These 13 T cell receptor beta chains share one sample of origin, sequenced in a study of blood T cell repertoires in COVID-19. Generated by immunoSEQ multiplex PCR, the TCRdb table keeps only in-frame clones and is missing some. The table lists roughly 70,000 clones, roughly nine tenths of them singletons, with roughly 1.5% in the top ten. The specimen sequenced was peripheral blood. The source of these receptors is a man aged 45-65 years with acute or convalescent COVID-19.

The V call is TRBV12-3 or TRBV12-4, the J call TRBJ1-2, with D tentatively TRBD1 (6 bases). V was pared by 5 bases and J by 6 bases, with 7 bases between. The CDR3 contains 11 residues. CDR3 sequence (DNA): TGTGCCAGCAGTCAGGGGAATGGCTACACCTTC. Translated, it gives CASSQGNGYTF.

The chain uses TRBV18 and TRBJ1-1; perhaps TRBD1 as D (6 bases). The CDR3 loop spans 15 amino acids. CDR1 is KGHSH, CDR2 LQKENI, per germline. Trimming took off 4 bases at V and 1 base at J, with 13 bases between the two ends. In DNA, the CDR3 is TGTGCCAGCTCACGGTCCGGGACAAAGAACACTGAAGCTTTCTTT. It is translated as CASSRSGTKNTEAFF.

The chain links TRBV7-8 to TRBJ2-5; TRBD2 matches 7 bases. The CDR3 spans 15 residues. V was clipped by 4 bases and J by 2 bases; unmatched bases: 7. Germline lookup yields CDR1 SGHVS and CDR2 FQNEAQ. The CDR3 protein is CASSWGGGIQETQYF. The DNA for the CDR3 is TGTGCCAGCAGCTGGGGCGGGGGTATACAAGAGACCCAGTACTTC.

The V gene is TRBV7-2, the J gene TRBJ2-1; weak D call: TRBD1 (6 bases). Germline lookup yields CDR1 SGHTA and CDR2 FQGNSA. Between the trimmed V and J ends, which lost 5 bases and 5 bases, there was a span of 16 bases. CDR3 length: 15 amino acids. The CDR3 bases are TGTGCCAGCAGCGAACAGGGCCCTCGCAACAATGAGCAGTTCTTC. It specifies CASSEQGPRNNEQFF.

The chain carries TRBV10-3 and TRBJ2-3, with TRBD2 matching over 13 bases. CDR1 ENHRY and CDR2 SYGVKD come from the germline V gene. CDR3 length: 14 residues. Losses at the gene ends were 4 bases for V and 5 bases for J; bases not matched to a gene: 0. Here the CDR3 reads CAISGTSGRDTQYF. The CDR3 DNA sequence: TGTGCCATCAGTGGGACTAGCGGGAGAGATACGCAGTATTTT.

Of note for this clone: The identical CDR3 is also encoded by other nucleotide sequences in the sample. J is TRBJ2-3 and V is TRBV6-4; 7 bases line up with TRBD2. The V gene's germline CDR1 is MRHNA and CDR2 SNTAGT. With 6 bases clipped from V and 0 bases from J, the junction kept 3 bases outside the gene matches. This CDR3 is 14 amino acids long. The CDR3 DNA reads TGTGCCAGCAGCCCGGGACTAAGCACAGATACGCAGTATTTT. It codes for CASSPGLSTDTQYF.

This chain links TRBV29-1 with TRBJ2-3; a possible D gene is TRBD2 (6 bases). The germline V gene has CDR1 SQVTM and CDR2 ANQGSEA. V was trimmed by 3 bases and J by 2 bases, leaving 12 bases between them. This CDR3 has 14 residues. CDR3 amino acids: CSVEGRGNTDTQYF. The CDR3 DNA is TGCAGCGTTGAGGGACGGGGGAACACAGATACGCAGTATTTT.

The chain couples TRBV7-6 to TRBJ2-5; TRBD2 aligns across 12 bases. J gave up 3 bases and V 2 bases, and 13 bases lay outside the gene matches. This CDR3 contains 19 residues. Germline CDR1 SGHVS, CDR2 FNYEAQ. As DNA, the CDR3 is TGTGCCAGCAGCTTATGGCCCCTTCGGGCTAGCGGGGGGGAAGAGACCCAGTACTTC. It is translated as CASSLWPLRASGGEETQYF. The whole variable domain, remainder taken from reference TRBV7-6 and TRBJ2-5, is GAGVSQSPRYKVTKRGQDVALRCDPISGHVSLYWYRQALGQGPEFLTYFNYEAQQDKSGLPNDRFSAERPEGSISTLTIQRTEQRDSAMYRCASSLWPLRASGGEETQYFGPGTRLLVL.

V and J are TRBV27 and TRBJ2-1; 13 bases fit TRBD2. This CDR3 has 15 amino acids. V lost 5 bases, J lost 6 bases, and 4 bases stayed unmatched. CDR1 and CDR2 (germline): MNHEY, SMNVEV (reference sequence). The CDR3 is CASSPGTSGANEQFF. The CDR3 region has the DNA TGTGCCAGCAGTCCCGGGACTAGCGGGGCCAATGAGCAGTTCTTC.

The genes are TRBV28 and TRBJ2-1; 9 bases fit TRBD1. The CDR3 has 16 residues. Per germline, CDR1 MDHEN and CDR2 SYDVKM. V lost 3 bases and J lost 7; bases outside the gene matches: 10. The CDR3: CASSFPTGTGLNEQFF. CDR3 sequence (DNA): TGTGCCAGCAGTTTCCCCACCGGGACAGGGTTGAATGAGCAGTTCTTC.

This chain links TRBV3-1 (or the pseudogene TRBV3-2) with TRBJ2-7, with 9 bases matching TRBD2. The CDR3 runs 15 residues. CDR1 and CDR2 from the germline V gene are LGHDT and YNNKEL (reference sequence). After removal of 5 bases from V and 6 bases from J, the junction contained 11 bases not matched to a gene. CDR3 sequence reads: CASSSDGLAGVEQYF. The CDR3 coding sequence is TGTGCCAGCAGCTCAGATGGGTTAGCGGGAGTCGAGCAGTACTTC.

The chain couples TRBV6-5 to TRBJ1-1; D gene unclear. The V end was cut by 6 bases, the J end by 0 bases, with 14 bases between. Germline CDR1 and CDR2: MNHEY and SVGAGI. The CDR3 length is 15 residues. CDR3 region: CASSRAGSMNTEAFF. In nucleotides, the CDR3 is TGTGCCAGCAGCCGAGCTGGGAGCATGAACACTGAAGCTTTCTTT.

The CDR3 region is CASSIDLRTGAGNTIYF. CDR3 nucleotide sequence: TGTGCCAGTAGTATAGATCTCCGGACAGGGGCTGGAAACACCATATATTTT. The gene calls are TRBV19 and TRBJ1-3; 9 nucleotides align to TRBD1. This CDR3 has 17 amino acids. Germline values: CDR1 LNHDA, CDR2 SQIVND (reference sequence). The V segment lost 0 bases and the J segment 2 bases; nucleotides outside the gene matches: 5. Combining the CDR3 with reference TRBV19 and TRBJ1-3 gives the whole variable domain DGGITQSPKYLFRKEGQNVTLSCEQNLNHDAMYWYRQDPGQGLRLIYYSQIVNDFQKGDIAEGYSVSREKKESFPLTVTSAQKNPTAFYLCASSIDLRTGAGNTIYFGEGSWLTVV.